The clone carrying this TCR beta chain was seen a handful of times. No antigen is known for it. This specimen comes from a study of response to subunit inactivated influenza vaccine. Study conclusions and caveats: A suggestion made by the authors is that each seasonal influenza vaccination recruits few new T cells.

From the RT-PCR reads, TCRdb called clonotypes with MiXCR, one entry per CDR3 protein. Of just under 550,000 distinct CDR3 sequences detected, roughly 25% appear once; the ten largest clones hold 2.5% to 3%. This same sample was also taken into another study, of T cells expressing NK-cell markers. That source notes: UMIs were included in TCR beta cDNA generated by 5'RACE template switching. Seven donors tested HCMV-seropositive and one tested seronegative among the eight sequenced. T cells sorted in several experiments were restricted to alpha-beta TCR T cells by an anti-gamma-delta TCR antibody.

The sequence was collected from a man between 45 and 60 years old who received an inactivated influenza vaccine. The sequences come from CD4+ T cells sorted from PBMCs, collected roughly 13 days after vaccination.

CDR3 loop: CATSSFRARGYNEQFF. CDR3 bases: TGTGCCACCAGCAGCTTCAGGGCCCGCGGTTACAATGAGCAGTTCTTC. The chain employs TRBV15 and TRBJ2-1; possible D gene TRBD1, 5 bases. The CDR3 spans 16 residues. Trimming cost V 3 bases and J 4 bases, with 16 bases left between them. The germline CDR1 and CDR2 sequences are LNHNV and YYDKDF (reference sequence).